This TCR beta chain is from a study of cytomegalovirus exposure and HLA in healthy donors. On the study more broadly: A later analysis reported the same platform for the approximately 110 validation repertoires and the roughly 650 first-cohort repertoires. Study-level points and caveats: Among TCR beta chains, those listed as cytomegalovirus-associated numbered around 180.

Sequenced by immunoSEQ multiplex PCR; TCRdb stores in-frame clones only, minus some. This repertoire shows 130,000 to 150,000 clones, 80% to 90% found once; its top ten account for around 8%. As to this clone: The antigen remains undetermined.

Trimming cost V 7 bases and J 8 bases; bases outside gene matches: 5. The length of the CDR3 is 13 residues. CDR1 and CDR2 from the germline V gene are SGHDN and FVKESK. The TCR originated in a woman in her late teens or twenties in good health and CMV-seropositive. This chain links TRBV14 with TRBJ1-4; 9 positions agree with TRBD1. Sequencing used PBMCs. CDR3 in amino acids: CASTGQGGEKLFF. The CDR3 nucleotides read TGTGCCAGCACGGGACAGGGCGGAGAAAAACTGTTTTTT. Filled out from reference TRBV14 and TRBJ1-4, the complete variable domain reads EAGVTQFPSHSVIEKGQTVTLRCDPISGHDNLYWYRRVMGKEIKFLLHFVKESKQDESGMPNNRFLAERTGGTYSTLKVQPAELEDSGVYFCASTGQGGEKLFFGSGTQLSVL.